The present T cell receptor (beta chain) was sequenced within a study of vaccination and CD4 T cells after COVID-19. On the study more broadly: At a median around 92 days (range 35 to 161) after diagnosis, post-COVID samples were drawn.

Sample treatment: roughly 11-day PBMC culture with coronavirus spike peptide pools or control peptides (ViraFEST assay). According to the study, CD4+ T cells from the unexposed donor were gathered ahead of the COVID-19 pandemic (2011-2018). The Oncomine TCR Beta short-read assay sequenced DNA from cultured CD4+ T cells. TCRdb used MiXCR to reprocess the PCR reads, holding one entry per CDR3 protein. Found here are about 5,700 distinct CDR3 sequences, about 28% of them singletons; the top ten hold about 18%. V lost 3 bases and J lost 4; bases outside the gene matches: 1. CDR1 WNHNN and CDR2 SYGVQD come from the germline V gene (reference sequence). The CDR3 length is 14 residues. Judged by abundance, this clonotype is medium-sized. Its specificity is not known.

Sequencing input: CD4+ T cells from blood, cultured in vitro. The chain has TRBV10-1 and TRBJ1-2; 11 bases are a match to TRBD1. This TCR derives from a human donor in good health. CDR3 protein: CASSDGTGGYGYTF. The CDR3 bases are TGCGCCAGCAGTGACGGGACAGGGGGCTATGGCTACACCTTC.